The rows below give T cell receptor beta chains drawn from one sample of a study of radiotherapy plus CTLA-4 blockade in lung cancer. The data were produced by immunoSEQ multiplex PCR, yet TCRdb's version contains in-frame clones alone and is incomplete. Seen here are around 70,000 clones, around 83% observed once, and the top ten hold 4%. The source was peripheral blood, collected from a patient treated with radiotherapy plus ipilimumab. The receptors derive from a human donor with non-small cell lung cancer who had a partial response to radiotherapy plus ipilimumab. Both conserved end residues are part of each CDR3. A D gene is named only where the DNA matches it firmly. Expanded clones get a size class; other rows say once, few or many, or leave the size out.

clone_size: .
d_call: .
v_call: TRBV10-3
j_call: TRBJ1-2
cdr3_aa: CAISESLGDYGYTF
cdr3_nt: TGTGCCATCAGTGAGTCGCTAGGGGACTATGGCTACACCTTC

clone_size: .
d_call: .
v_call: TRBV5-1
j_call: TRBJ1-1
cdr3_aa: CASSPQAGNTEAFF
cdr3_nt: TGCGCCAGCAGCCCCCAAGCGGGGAACACTGAAGCTTTCTTT

clone_size: .
d_call: .
v_call: TRBV5-1
j_call: TRBJ1-1
cdr3_aa: CASSLFGGRDTEAFF
cdr3_nt: TGCGCCAGCAGCTTGTTCGGGGGTCGGGACACTGAAGCTTTCTTT

clone_size: .
d_call: .
v_call: TRBV18
j_call: TRBJ1-5
cdr3_aa: CASSPGGNQPQHF
cdr3_nt: TGTGCCAGCTCACCGGGGGGTAATCAGCCCCAGCATTTT

clone_size: .
d_call: TRBD2
v_call: TRBV2
j_call: TRBJ2-5
cdr3_aa: CASRETSGKETQYF
cdr3_nt: TGTGCCAGCAGGGAGACTAGCGGGAAAGAGACCCAGTACTTC

clone_size: once
d_call: .
v_call: TRBV9
j_call: TRBJ1-2
cdr3_aa: CASTRQSENYGYTF
cdr3_nt: TGTGCCAGCACCCGACAGTCGGAGAACTATGGCTACACCTTC

clone_size: once
d_call: TRBD2
v_call: TRBV11-2
j_call: TRBJ2-3
cdr3_aa: CASSLRLGLVFPYF
cdr3_nt: TGTGCCAGCAGCTTAAGATTAGGACTAGTCTTTCCGTATTTT

clone_size: .
d_call: TRBD1
v_call: TRBV5-6
j_call: TRBJ2-7
cdr3_aa: CASSFVGTGDRRNSYEQYF
cdr3_nt: TGTGCCAGCAGCTTTGTCGGGACAGGGGACCGAAGAAACTCCTACGAGCAGTACTTC

clone_size: once
d_call: TRBD1
v_call: TRBV30
j_call: TRBJ2-7
cdr3_aa: CAWSVPWGTGGYEQYF
cdr3_nt: TGTGCCTGGAGTGTACCATGGGGGACAGGGGGCTACGAGCAGTACTTC

clone_size: few
d_call: .
v_call: TRBV5-1
j_call: TRBJ1-1
cdr3_aa: CASSQQLNTEAFF
cdr3_nt: TGCGCCAGCAGCCAACAATTGAACACTGAAGCTTTCTTT

clone_size: once
d_call: TRBD1
v_call: TRBV27
j_call: TRBJ1-1
cdr3_aa: CASSSPSQGATEAFF
cdr3_nt: TGTGCCAGCAGTTCCCCATCACAGGGGGCCACTGAAGCTTTCTTT

clone_size: .
d_call: TRBD2
v_call: TRBV27
j_call: TRBJ2-7
cdr3_aa: CASSRLGAGTAFEQYF
cdr3_nt: TGTGCCAGCAGTCGTCTCGGAGCGGGAACGGCTTTCGAGCAGTACTTC

clone_size: once
d_call: TRBD2
v_call: TRBV7-2
j_call: TRBJ2-7
cdr3_aa: CASSLGTSGSYEQYF
cdr3_nt: TGTGCCAGCAGCTTAGGGACTAGCGGCTCCTACGAGCAGTACTTC

clone_size: .
d_call: TRBD1
v_call: TRBV29-1
j_call: TRBJ1-5
cdr3_aa: CSVVDRVDQPQHF
cdr3_nt: TGCAGCGTTGTAGACAGGGTTGATCAGCCCCAGCATTTT

clone_size: .
d_call: TRBD1
v_call: TRBV28
j_call: TRBJ2-7
cdr3_aa: CASSFDGTGSCEQYF
cdr3_nt: TGTGCCAGCAGTTTTGATGGGACAGGGTCGTGCGAGCAGTACTTC